The present T cell receptor beta chain was sequenced within a study of PD-1 blockade in classical Hodgkin lymphoma. General observations from the study: It was reported that newly diagnosed patients had less baseline TCR diversity than healthy donors. Complete responders possessed baseline diversity comparable to newly diagnosed patients.

This clone was recorded only once. Its target is not known. Here immunoSEQ multiplex PCR was the method, and the copy in TCRdb shows in-frame clones only, minus some. The sample holds some 84,000 clones, about nine tenths seen once. Brentuximab vedotin exposure varied among the patients, all of whom had relapsed after autologous stem cell transplantation. Reported best responses ranged across complete response, partial response or progressive disease. Sample: peripheral blood mononuclear cells (PBMCs), taken before the second cycle of nivolumab. The origin of this receptor is a human donor with classical Hodgkin lymphoma.

The CDR3 sequence: CATSRRSGRLYEQYF. CDR3 DNA sequence: TGTGCCACCAGCCGAAGGAGCGGGAGGCTTTACGAGCAGTACTTC. The chain employs TRBV15 and TRBJ2-7, with 9 positions matching TRBD2. V was clipped by 5 bases and J by 4 bases; unmatched bases: 9. CDR3 size: 15 residues. Germline CDR1 and CDR2: LNHNV and YYDKDF (reference sequence).